Given below is one T cell receptor (beta chain) in context. The antigen remains unidentified. The record originates from a study of cytomegalovirus exposure and HLA in healthy donors. The study's findings and limits: Within an earlier analysis, most TCR beta V segments proved productive either about 90% or about 30% of the time. The study recorded some 160 TCR beta chains that were cytomegalovirus-associated.

The PCR used 60 Vbeta and 13 Jbeta primers. Produced via immunoSEQ multiplex PCR; TCRdb's table is partial and in-frame only. The sample has some 150,000 clones; approximately 10% are singletons. What was sequenced was PBMCs. This TCR came from a woman aged 35 to 49 in good health and CMV-seropositive.

CDR3 amino acids: CASSPDSSYEQYF. For the CDR3, the DNA is TGTGCCAGTAGCCCGGACAGCTCCTACGAGCAGTACTTC. The chain uses TRBV19 and TRBJ2-7, with D maybe TRBD1 (6 bases). Germline CDR1 LNHDA, CDR2 SQIVND (reference sequence). The CDR3 covers 13 residues. The germline V and J ends were trimmed by 6 bases and 0 bases, with 9 bases remaining between them.